These T cell receptor beta chains were read from a single sample in a study of blood T cell repertoires in COVID-19. The repertoire was sequenced with immunoSEQ multiplex PCR; TCRdb's copy has only in-frame clones and lacks some. The sample lists 300,000 to 400,000 clones, roughly 90% seen once, with 7.3% in the top ten. Specimen: peripheral blood. These receptors originate from a woman in her seventies with COVID-19, enrolled during active disease. Both conserved end residues are part of each CDR3. A D gene is named only where the DNA matches it firmly. Size tells how often a clone was seen (once, few, many) or the class of an expanded clone, and some rows leave it out.

V gene,J gene,D gene,clone size,CDR3 protein,CDR3 DNA
TRBV2,TRBJ2-3,NA,NA,CASRDPGQITSTDTQYF,TGTGCCAGCAGGGACCCAGGACAGATTACTAGCACAGATACGCAGTATTTT
TRBV28,TRBJ1-2,NA,NA,CASSLSQGLNYGYTF,TGTGCCAGCAGTTTAAGTCAGGGGCTTAACTATGGCTACACCTTC
TRBV30,TRBJ2-3,TRBD2,NA,CAWSAAGRTDTQYF,TGTGCCTGGAGTGCAGCGGGGCGCACAGATACGCAGTATTTT
TRBV28,TRBJ2-1,TRBD1,NA,CASRPSGGGEQFF,TGTGCCAGCAGACCCTCAGGGGGCGGTGAGCAGTTCTTC
TRBV18,TRBJ1-5,TRBD1,NA,CASSPDRADSNQPQHF,TGTGCCAGCTCACCGGACAGGGCAGATAGCAATCAGCCCCAGCATTTT
TRBV27,TRBJ2-3,TRBD2,once,CASRPGLAGPLSTDTQYF,TGTGCCAGCAGACCGGGACTAGCGGGGCCCCTTAGCACAGATACGCAGTATTTT
TRBV2,TRBJ1-6,NA,NA,CASKEGTSNSPLHF,TGTGCCAGCAAAGAGGGTACCAGCAATTCACCCCTCCACTTT
TRBV6-7,TRBJ2-2,NA,NA,CASSYSRNRVSIGELFF,TGTGCCAGCAGTTACTCGAGAAACAGGGTAAGTATCGGGGAGCTGTTTTTT
TRBV24-1,TRBJ1-1,NA,NA,CATRGDGFTEAFF,TGTGCCACCAGGGGAGACGGCTTCACTGAAGCTTTCTTT
TRBV18,TRBJ1-1,TRBD1,NA,CASSQGRGFAEAFF,TGTGCCAGCTCACAAGGCAGGGGGTTCGCTGAAGCTTTCTTT
TRBV6-4,TRBJ1-2,NA,NA,CASSDSNYPGVGYTF,TGTGCCAGCAGTGACTCGAACTATCCGGGGGTCGGCTACACCTTC
TRBV27,TRBJ1-1,NA,few,CATRSWELNTEAFF,TGTGCCACCCGGTCCTGGGAGCTGAACACTGAAGCTTTCTTT
TRBV7-3,TRBJ1-1,NA,NA,CASSVSGGMNTEAFF,TGTGCCAGCAGCGTATCGGGAGGCATGAACACTGAAGCTTTCTTT
TRBV12-3/TRBV12-4,TRBJ1-2,NA,NA,CASSLLGSGYTF,TGTGCCAGCAGTTTATTGGGGAGCGGCTACACCTTC
TRBV10-3,TRBJ2-3,TRBD2,NA,CAIKSNPGLATDTQYF,TGTGCCATCAAATCCAATCCGGGACTAGCAACAGATACGCAGTATTTT
TRBV6-5,TRBJ2-2,NA,NA,CASMRATGELFF,TGTGCCAGCATGCGGGCCACCGGGGAGCTGTTTTTT